Sequencing of this TCR beta chain was carried out in a study of shared clonotypes between healthy human individuals. Study-level background: Used for every donor were three CD4 naive, three CD4 memory, two CD8 naive and one CD8 memory plate.

In the original workflow: Filtering differed since immunoSEQ provided only junctions, with no quality scores. Libraries were prepared by immunoSEQ multiplex PCR; TCRdb keeps only in-frame clonotypes and omits some of them. V and J calls and clone size are as listed in that table; D and trimming were resolved from the DNA. Of some 500,000 clones detected, 90% to 97% appear once; the ten largest clones hold approximately 0.067%. As concerns this clone: Its target is unknown.

Study outcomes and limitations: Relative to memory subsets, naive subsets generally showed larger estimated richness. It was anticipated that sequencing depth would influence how many clonotypes donors shared.

Germline assignment: CDR1 MRHNA and CDR2 SNTAGT. This CDR3 has 16 residues. Trimming removed 6 bases from V and 9 bases from J; junction bases left unmatched: 14. The receptor comes from a woman under 40 in good health. The chain is built from TRBV6-4 and TRBJ2-1, with TRBD2 matching over 10 bases. Sequencing was done on a sample of naive CD4+ T cells sorted from blood. The subset denotes: CD45RA+ positively selected. Written as DNA, the CDR3 is TGTGCCAGCAGCCAACTAGCGGGGTGGGGTGATGGTGAGCAGTTCTTC. As protein: CASSQLAGWGDGEQFF.